This T cell receptor beta chain emerged from a study of blood T cell repertoires in COVID-19. Across the study: COVID-19 samples from acute and convalescent phases originated in the United States, Italy and Spain. T cells, B-cell-depleted T cells, or PBMCs supplied cDNA or gDNA.

The CDR3 runs 15 residues. After removal of 6 bases from V and 5 bases from J, the junction contained 9 bases not matched to a gene. CDR1 is KGHSH, CDR2 LQKENI, per germline. In the authors' workflow: Estimated nucleated cell counts came from reference gene primer amplification. Clones were sequenced by immunoSEQ multiplex PCR, and TCRdb holds only the in-frame ones, with some missing. V and J calls and clone size are those listed in that table; D and trimming were worked out from the DNA. The data show roughly 150,000 clones, around 89% seen once. V and J are TRBV18 and TRBJ2-2; 7 nucleotides align to TRBD2. The TCR was taken from a man in his fifties who had recovered from COVID-19. Sequences were obtained from peripheral blood. The CDR3 nucleotides are TGTGCCAGCTCCCCTCGGACTAGTCCAACCGGGGAGCTGTTTTTT. This encodes CASSPRTSPTGELFF. The full variable domain, completed using reference TRBV18 and TRBJ2-2, is NAGVMQNPRHLVRRRGQEARLRCSPMKGHSHVYWYRQLPEEGLKFMVYLQKENIIDESGMPKERFSAEFPKEGPSILRIQQVVRGDSAAYFCASSPRTSPTGELFFGEGSRLTVL.